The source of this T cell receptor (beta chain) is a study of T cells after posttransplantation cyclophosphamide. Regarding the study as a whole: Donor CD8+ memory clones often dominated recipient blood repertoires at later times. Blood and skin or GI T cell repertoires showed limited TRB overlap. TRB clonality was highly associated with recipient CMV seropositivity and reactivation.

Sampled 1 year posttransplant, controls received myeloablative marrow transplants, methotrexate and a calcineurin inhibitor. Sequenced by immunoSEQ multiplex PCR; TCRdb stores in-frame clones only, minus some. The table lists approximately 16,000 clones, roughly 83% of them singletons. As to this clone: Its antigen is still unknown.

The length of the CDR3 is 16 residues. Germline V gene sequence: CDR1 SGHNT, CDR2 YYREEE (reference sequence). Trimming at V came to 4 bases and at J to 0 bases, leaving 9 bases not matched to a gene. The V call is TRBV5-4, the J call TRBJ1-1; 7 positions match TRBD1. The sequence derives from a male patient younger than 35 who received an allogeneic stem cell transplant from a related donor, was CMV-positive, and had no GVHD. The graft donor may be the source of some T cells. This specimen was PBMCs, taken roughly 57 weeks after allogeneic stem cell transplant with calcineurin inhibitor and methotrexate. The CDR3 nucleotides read TGTGCCAGCAGCCTGATTGGACAGGTTATGAACACTGAAGCTTTCTTT. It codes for CASSLIGQVMNTEAFF.